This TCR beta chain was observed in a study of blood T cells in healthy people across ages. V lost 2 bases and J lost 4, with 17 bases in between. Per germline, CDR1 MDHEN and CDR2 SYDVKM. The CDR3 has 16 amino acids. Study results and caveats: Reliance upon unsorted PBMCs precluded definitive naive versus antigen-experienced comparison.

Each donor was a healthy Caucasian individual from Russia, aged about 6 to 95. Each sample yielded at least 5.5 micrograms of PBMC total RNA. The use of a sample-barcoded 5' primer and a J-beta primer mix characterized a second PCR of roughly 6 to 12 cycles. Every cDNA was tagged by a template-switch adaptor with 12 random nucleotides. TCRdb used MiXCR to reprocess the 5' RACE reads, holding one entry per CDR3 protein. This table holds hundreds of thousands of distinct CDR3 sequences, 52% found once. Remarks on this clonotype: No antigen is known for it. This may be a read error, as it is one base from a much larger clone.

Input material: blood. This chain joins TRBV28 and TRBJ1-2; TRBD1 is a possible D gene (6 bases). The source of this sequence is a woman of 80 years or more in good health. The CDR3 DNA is TGTGCCAGCAGTTTAACCCGGGGGGCCCCCGGCTATGGCTACACCTTC. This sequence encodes CASSLTRGAPGYGYTF.